This paragraph reports one T cell receptor (beta chain). The Seattle site enrolled patients during active infection and followed them longitudinally. Methods used by the authors: Estimates of nucleated cell counts were drawn from the amplification of reference gene primers. Profiled with immunoSEQ multiplex PCR; TCRdb holds only in-frame clones, not every one. V, J and clone size are those of that table, while D and trimming were read from the DNA. The sample has roughly 350,000 clones, around 87% seen once; the top ten hold roughly 6%. The data stem from a study of blood T cell repertoires in COVID-19. Study context: Italy, Spain and the United States were the sources of the convalescent and acute COVID-19 samples.

The TCR comes from a woman aged 50 to 60 with COVID-19, enrolled during active disease. The sequencing sample was made of peripheral blood.

CDR3 amino acids: CASSLGQGAGTIYF. CDR3 bases: TGTGCCAGCAGCCTAGGACAGGGCGCCGGCACCATATATTTT. The V call is TRBV4-2, the J call TRBJ1-3, with TRBD1 identical over 8 bases. After removal of 4 bases from V and 9 bases from J, the junction contained 8 bases not matched to a gene. This CDR3 region has 14 residues. Germline loops: CDR1 LGHNA, CDR2 YNFKEQ.